This entry lists 26 T cell receptor beta chains sequenced from one sample in a study of blood T cell repertoires in COVID-19. Libraries were prepared by immunoSEQ multiplex PCR; TCRdb keeps only in-frame clonotypes and omits some of them. The sample lists 260,000 or so clones, over 75% occurring once. Sequencing was done on a sample of PBMCs or T cells enriched from blood (not recorded which). The source of these receptors is a man aged 18 to 35 who had recovered from COVID-19.

J is TRBJ1-3 and V is TRBV14, with 7 bases matching TRBD1. This CDR3 region has 16 residues. The germline CDR1 and CDR2 sequences are SGHDN and FVKESK. V lost 4 bases to trimming and J lost 0 bases; unmatched junction nucleotides: 6. For the CDR3, the DNA is TGTGCCAGCAGCCTTCTAGGGACAGTCTCTGGAAACACCATATATTTT. As protein: CASSLLGTVSGNTIYF.

This clone appeared a few times. The chain is built from TRBV2 and TRBJ1-5, with 9 nucleotides matching TRBD1. Germline lookup yields CDR1 SNHLY and CDR2 FYNNEI. There are 14 residues in the CDR3. V lost 6 bases and J lost 5; bases outside the gene matches: 5. CDR3 protein: CASSRDRVYQPQHF. CDR3 nucleotide sequence: TGTGCCAGCAGCCGGGACAGGGTGTATCAGCCCCAGCATTTT.

This rearrangement joins TRBV19 to TRBJ1-5, with TRBD1 matching 8 bases. There are 19 residues in the CDR3. V gave up 6 bases and J gave up 5 bases; unmatched junction bases: 21. Germline-derived CDR1 and CDR2 are LNHDA and SQIVND (reference sequence). The CDR3 nucleotides are TGTGCCAGTAGCCCAAGGTGGGGATCGACAGGGGTTAGGGATCAGCCCCAGCATTTT. The encoded protein is CASSPRWGSTGVRDQPQHF.

The genes are TRBV28 and TRBJ2-7; weak D call: TRBD1 (6 bases). V was cut by 5 bases and J by 1 base, with 18 bases left in between. The CDR3 extends over 16 amino acids. Germline values: CDR1 MDHEN, CDR2 SYDVKM. The CDR3 bases are TGTGCCAGCAGTCCCTTCCCCCAGGGGCCTTCCTACGAGCAGTACTTC. Residues: CASSPFPQGPSYEQYF.

The J gene is TRBJ1-1, the V gene TRBV28; weak D call: TRBD1 (5 bases). This CDR3 is built from 14 residues. V was pared by 6 bases and J by 6 bases, with 17 bases between. Germline values: CDR1 MDHEN, CDR2 SYDVKM. As DNA, the CDR3 is TGTGCCAGCAGCCCGGGGGAACGGTACGCTGAAGCTTTCTTT. It is translated as CASSPGERYAEAFF.

This clone showed up just a few times. This rearrangement joins TRBV7-3 to TRBJ2-4; D is perhaps TRBD1 (6 bases). CDR1 is SGHTA, CDR2 FQGTGA, per germline. The V end was cut by 5 bases, the J end by 4 bases, with 9 bases between. The CDR3 runs 13 residues. The CDR3 DNA sequence: TGTGCCAGCAGCCAAACAGGGAAAAACATTCAGTACTTC. Translating gives CASSQTGKNIQYF.

The chain is built from TRBV6-5 and TRBJ1-2; D possibly corresponds to TRBD1 (6 bases). V was trimmed by 4 bases and J by 7 bases, leaving 16 bases between them. The CDR3 is 14 residues long. CDR1 MNHEY and CDR2 SVGAGI come from the germline V gene. The CDR3 loop reads CASSFLPGEFGYTF. CDR3 sequence (DNA): TGTGCCAGCAGTTTCCTCCCAGGGGAATTTGGCTACACCTTC.

This chain connects TRBV3-1 (or the pseudogene TRBV3-2) to TRBJ1-2; D remains ambiguous. There are 14 residues in the CDR3. The V end lost 0 bases, the J end lost 8 bases, and 13 bases lay between the germline ends. Germline V lookup: CDR1 LGHDT, CDR2 YNNKEL (reference sequence). In DNA form, the CDR3 reads TGTGCCAGCAGCCAAGATAAGGACGGGAGAGGCTACACCTTC. This codes for CASSQDKDGRGYTF.

The V call is TRBV15, the J call TRBJ1-6, with 8 positions matching TRBD1. Germline V gives CDR1 LNHNV, CDR2 YYDKDF (reference sequence). The length of the CDR3 is 16 residues. After removal of 0 bases from V and 6 bases from J, the junction contained 4 bases not matched to a gene. The CDR3 coding sequence is TGTGCCACCAGCAGAGACAGGGGGCCTGCTAATTCACCCCTCCACTTT. Translation gives CATSRDRGPANSPLHF.

This rearrangement joins TRBV9 to TRBJ1-3; D is possibly TRBD1 (5 bases). CDR1 and CDR2 (germline): SGDLS, YYNGEE. V lost 4 bases to trimming and J lost 9 bases, with 14 bases between them. CDR3 length equals 13 residues. The CDR3 spells CASSRAGFGTIYF. CDR3 nucleotide sequence: TGTGCCAGCAGCCGGGCAGGGTTTGGCACCATATATTTT.

Only a few counts were recorded for this clone. The rearrangement uses TRBV27 and TRBJ2-1, with D possibly matching TRBD2 (6 bases). Per the germline V gene, CDR1 is MNHEY and CDR2 is SMNVEV (reference sequence). Trimming shortened V by 6 bases and J by 9 bases, and 9 bases separated the two germline ends. The CDR3 length is 11 residues. CDR3 loop: CASRQGGEQFF. The CDR3 DNA follows: TGTGCCAGCAGGCAGGGAGGTGAGCAGTTCTTC.

V usage is TRBV30 and J usage is TRBJ2-4, with 10 bases fitting TRBD2. After removal of 3 bases from V and 1 base from J, the junction contained 3 bases not matched to a gene. CDR3 length: 15 amino acids. Germline loops: CDR1 GTSNPN, CDR2 SVGIG (reference sequence). The CDR3 bases are TGTGCCTGGAGGGGGACTAGCGAGGCCAAAAACATTCAGTACTTC. Translated, it gives CAWRGTSEAKNIQYF.

In this sample, this clone turned up a few times. The rearrangement uses TRBV18 and TRBJ1-2; TRBD1 might be the D (6 bases). The CDR3 length is 14 residues. Per germline, CDR1 KGHSH and CDR2 LQKENI. V was pared by 2 bases and J by 5 bases, with 12 bases between. CDR3 sequence reads: CASSPSRDNYGYTF. The DNA of the CDR3 is TGTGCCAGCTCACCATCCCGGGACAATTATGGCTACACCTTC.

The V call is TRBV7-9, the J call TRBJ1-2, with D tentatively TRBD1 (5 bases). The germline CDR1 and CDR2 sequences are SEHNR and FQNEAQ (reference sequence). The CDR3 runs to 13 residues. Trimming shortened V by 5 bases and J by 1 base, and 8 bases separated the two germline ends. The CDR3 loop is CASSETVNYGYTF. CDR3 bases: TGTGCCAGCAGCGAGACAGTTAACTATGGCTACACCTTC.

The chain couples TRBV30 to TRBJ1-2; 9 bases align to TRBD1. V lost 4 bases, J lost 8 bases, and 11 bases stayed unmatched. The germline V gene has CDR1 GTSNPN and CDR2 SVGIG (reference sequence). CDR3 size: 14 residues. The CDR3 DNA follows: TGTGCCTGGATTCTCCCGGGACAGGGTTACGGCTACACCTTC. Protein sequence: CAWILPGQGYGYTF.

The chain joins TRBV18 to TRBJ1-6; D gene ambiguous. V lost 4 bases and J lost 9, with 13 bases in between. Germline V lookup: CDR1 KGHSH, CDR2 LQKENI. The CDR3 has 14 residues. CDR3 region: CASSLEGLFSPLHF. In DNA form, the CDR3 reads TGTGCCAGCTCACTAGAGGGCCTTTTTTCACCCCTCCACTTT. Using reference TRBV18 and TRBJ1-6 for the parts outside the CDR3, the full variable domain is NAGVMQNPRHLVRRRGQEARLRCSPMKGHSHVYWYRQLPEEGLKFMVYLQKENIIDESGMPKERFSAEFPKEGPSILRIQQVVRGDSAAYFCASSLEGLFSPLHFGNGTRLTVT.

The chain uses TRBV15 and TRBJ2-2, with TRBD1 matching 11 bases. CDR1 is LNHNV and CDR2 is YYDKDF in the germline V gene (reference sequence). V lost 6 bases, J lost 6 bases, and 9 bases stayed unmatched. The CDR3 spans 16 residues. CDR3 loop: CATRTFLGQGAGELFF. The CDR3 nucleotides read TGTGCCACCAGAACCTTTCTGGGACAGGGGGCCGGGGAGCTGTTTTTT.

The gene calls are TRBV15 and TRBJ1-4; D possibly corresponds to TRBD1 (5 bases). CDR1 and CDR2 from the germline V gene are LNHNV and YYDKDF (reference sequence). The CDR3 is 16 residues long. V gave up 3 bases and J gave up 8 bases, with 19 bases separating them. The CDR3 region has the DNA TGTGCCACCAGCAGCTCAACGGGGGAAGGGGAGGAAAAACTGTTTTTT. Its protein product is CATSSSTGEGEEKLFF.

The V call is TRBV4-1, the J call TRBJ1-1, with D possibly TRBD1 on 5 matching bases. This CDR3 spans 17 amino acids. V shed 2 bases and J shed 2 bases, with 18 bases lying between them. Germline loops: CDR1 MGHRA, CDR2 YSYEKL. The CDR3 DNA sequence: TGCGCCAGCAGCCAATGGACACTACCCCTTTCAAACACTGAAGCTTTCTTT. Translating it yields CASSQWTLPLSNTEAFF.

The chain recombines TRBV7-9 with TRBJ1-1; possible D gene TRBD1, 6 bases. This CDR3 is 14 amino acids long. Trimming took off 6 bases at V and 3 bases at J, with 14 bases between the two ends. Germline V CDR1 and CDR2: SEHNR, FQNEAQ (reference sequence). The CDR3 DNA is TGTGCCAGCAGTCCACAGGGAGGGTACACTGAAGCTTTCTTT. Translating it yields CASSPQGGYTEAFF. Drawing the rest from reference TRBV7-9 and TRBJ1-1, the complete variable domain is DTGVSQNPRHKITKRGQNVTFRCDPISEHNRLYWYRQTLGQGPEFLTYFQNEAQLEKSRLLSDRFSAERPKGSFSTLEIQRTEQGDSAMYLCASSPQGGYTEAFFGQGTRLTVV.

The chain uses TRBV5-4 and TRBJ2-7; maybe TRBD2 (5 bases). Deletions cut 6 bases from V and 1 base from J, with 14 bases between. The CDR3 is 14 residues long. Germline CDR1 SGHNT, CDR2 YYREEE (reference sequence). CDR3 in amino acids: CASIPDGNSYEQYF. CDR3 in DNA: TGTGCCAGCATCCCGGACGGGAATTCCTACGAGCAGTACTTC.

The chain couples TRBV5-1 to TRBJ1-1, with D maybe TRBD1 (6 bases). V shed 0 bases and J shed 5 bases, with 17 bases lying between them. The CDR3 runs 16 residues. CDR1 is SGHRS and CDR2 is YFSETQ in the germline V gene. This CDR3 reads CASSLGRTGSGTEAFF. Here the CDR3 DNA reads TGCGCCAGCAGCTTGGGGCGTACAGGGTCTGGGACTGAAGCTTTCTTT.

V and J are TRBV5-1 and TRBJ2-1; D possibly corresponds to TRBD2 (6 bases). Looked up from germline, CDR1 is SGHRS and CDR2 is YFSETQ. The CDR3 is made up of 15 amino acids. Trimming took off 4 bases at V and 3 bases at J, with 14 bases between the two ends. Here the CDR3 reads CASSQPGLSYNEQFF. The DNA for the CDR3 is TGCGCCAGCAGCCAGCCGGGACTTAGCTACAATGAGCAGTTCTTC.

The DNA for the CDR3 is TGCAGCGGCCAAATAGCGGGAGTGAGTAATGAGCAGTTCTTC. It encodes CSGQIAGVSNEQFF. The V and J genes are TRBV29-1 and TRBJ2-1; TRBD2 matches 9 bases. The V and J ends lost 7 bases and 7 bases, in that order; junction bases with no gene match: 11. Germline V gives CDR1 SQVTM, CDR2 ANQGSEA. CDR3 length equals 14 residues.

The gene calls are TRBV2 and TRBJ2-5; 9 positions agree with TRBD1. Germline V gene lookup returns CDR1 SNHLY and CDR2 FYNNEI. Trimming took 7 bases from V and 2 from J; bases not matched to a gene: 11. CDR3 size: 16 residues. CDR3 protein: CASNPGDRDLQETQYF. CDR3 sequence (DNA): TGTGCCAGCAACCCAGGGGACAGGGACTTGCAAGAGACCCAGTACTTC.

The chain joins TRBV7-9 to TRBJ1-5; maybe TRBD1 (5 bases). Looked up from germline, CDR1 is SEHNR and CDR2 is FQNEAQ (reference sequence). This CDR3 comprises 16 residues. The V and J ends lost 5 bases and 0 bases respectively, with 14 bases between them. CDR3: CASSPRQNYSNQPQHF. The CDR3 coding sequence is TGTGCCAGCAGCCCTCGACAGAATTATAGCAATCAGCCCCAGCATTTT. The full variable domain, its missing parts supplied by reference TRBV7-9 and TRBJ1-5, is DTGVSQNPRHKITKRGQNVTFRCDPISEHNRLYWYRQTLGQGPEFLTYFQNEAQLEKSRLLSDRFSAERPKGSFSTLEIQRTEQGDSAMYLCASSPRQNYSNQPQHFGDGTRLSIL.